This T cell receptor (beta chain) was identified during a study of T cell responses to AZD1222 COVID-19 vaccine. Study-level points and caveats: Dominant at 160-218 and 743-854, vaccine-associated CD4 TCRs also spanned spike. Clonal diversity was possibly underestimated, and white British individuals and females predominated among donors. Spike-specific TCR breadth and depth rose after two AZD1222 doses.

Germline V CDR1 and CDR2: SGHRS, YFSETQ. The V end lost 4 bases, the J end lost 2 bases, and 10 bases lay between the germline ends. This CDR3 has 15 residues. On this clone: Its cognate antigen is unknown.

The assay was immunoSEQ multiplex PCR, and TCRdb's table has in-frame clones only and misses some. The table records 84,000 or so clones, over 75% of them present only once. The origin of this receptor is an adult in good health. The material was peripheral blood, obtained on day 0 of AZD1222 vaccination. The chain joins TRBV5-1 to TRBJ2-6; D remains unclear. The CDR3 protein is CASSADGAGANVLTF. CDR3 in DNA: TGCGCCAGCAGCGCGGACGGCGCTGGGGCCAACGTCCTGACTTTC.